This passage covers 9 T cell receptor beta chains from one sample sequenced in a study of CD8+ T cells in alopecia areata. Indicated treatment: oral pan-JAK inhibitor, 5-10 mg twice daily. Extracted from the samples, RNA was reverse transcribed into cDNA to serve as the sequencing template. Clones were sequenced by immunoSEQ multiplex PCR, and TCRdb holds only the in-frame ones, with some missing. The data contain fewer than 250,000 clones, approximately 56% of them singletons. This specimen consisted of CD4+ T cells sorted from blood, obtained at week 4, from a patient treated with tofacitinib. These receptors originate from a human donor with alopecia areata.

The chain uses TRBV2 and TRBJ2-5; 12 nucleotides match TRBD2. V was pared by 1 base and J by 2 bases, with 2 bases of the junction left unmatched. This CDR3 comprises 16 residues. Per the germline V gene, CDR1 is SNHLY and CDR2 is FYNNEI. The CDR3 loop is CASSEGTSGVQETQYF. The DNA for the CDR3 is TGTGCCAGCAGTGAAGGGACTAGCGGGGTACAAGAGACCCAGTACTTC.

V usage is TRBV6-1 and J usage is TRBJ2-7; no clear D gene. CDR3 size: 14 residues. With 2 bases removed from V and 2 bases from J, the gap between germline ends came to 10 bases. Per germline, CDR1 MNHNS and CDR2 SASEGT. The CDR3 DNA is TGTGCCAGCAGTGAACGAGAAGTAACCTACGAGCAGTACTTC. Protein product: CASSEREVTYEQYF.

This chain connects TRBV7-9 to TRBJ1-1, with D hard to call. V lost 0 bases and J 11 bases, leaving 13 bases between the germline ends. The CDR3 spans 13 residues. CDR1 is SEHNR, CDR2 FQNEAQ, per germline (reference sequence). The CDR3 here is CASSLAEAVKAFF. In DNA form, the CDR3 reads TGTGCCAGCAGCTTAGCGGAGGCAGTTAAGGCTTTCTTT.

CDR3 coding DNA: TGTGCCAGCAGCGTAGGAATCAATGAGCAGTTCTTC. This sequence encodes CASSVGINEQFF. J is TRBJ2-1 and V is TRBV9; D uncertain. CDR1 and CDR2 from the germline V gene are SGDLS and YYNGEE. V shed 0 bases and J shed 6 bases, with 4 bases lying between them. The CDR3 loop spans 12 amino acids.

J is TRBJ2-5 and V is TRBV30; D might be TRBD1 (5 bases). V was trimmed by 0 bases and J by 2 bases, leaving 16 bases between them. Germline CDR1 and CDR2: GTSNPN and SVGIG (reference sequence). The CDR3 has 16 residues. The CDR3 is CAWSVLGRGRQETQYF. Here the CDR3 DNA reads TGTGCCTGGAGTGTACTGGGAAGGGGAAGACAAGAGACCCAGTACTTC.

The CDR3 coding sequence is TGCAGACACGGGGGCTACACCTTC. Protein product: CRHGGYTF. This chain connects TRBV20-1 to TRBJ1-2; no reliable D call. CDR1 and CDR2 from the germline V gene are DFQATT and SNEGSKA (reference sequence). The CDR3 has 8 residues.

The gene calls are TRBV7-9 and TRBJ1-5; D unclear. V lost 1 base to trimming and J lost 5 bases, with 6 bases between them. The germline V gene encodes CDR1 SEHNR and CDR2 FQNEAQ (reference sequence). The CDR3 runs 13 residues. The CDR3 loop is CASSLVHDQPQHF. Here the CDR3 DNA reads TGTGCCAGCAGCTTAGTTCACGATCAGCCCCAGCATTTT.

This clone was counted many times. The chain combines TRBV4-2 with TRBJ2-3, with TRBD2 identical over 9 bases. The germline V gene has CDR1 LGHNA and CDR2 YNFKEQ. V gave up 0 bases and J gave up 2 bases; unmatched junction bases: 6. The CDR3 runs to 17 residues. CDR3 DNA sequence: TGTGCCAGCAGCCAAGATCCGGCGGGAGGGACCACAGATACGCAGTATTTT. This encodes CASSQDPAGGTTDTQYF.

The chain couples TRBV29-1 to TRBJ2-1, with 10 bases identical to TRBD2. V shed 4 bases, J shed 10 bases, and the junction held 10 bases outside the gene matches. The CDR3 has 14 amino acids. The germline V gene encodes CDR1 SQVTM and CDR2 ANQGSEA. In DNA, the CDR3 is TGCAGCGTTGTAGAGCTAGCGGGAGTGAACGAGCAGTTCTTC. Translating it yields CSVVELAGVNEQFF.